This T cell receptor (beta chain) was recorded in a study of regulatory T cells in long-lasting Graves disease. Indicated time point: persistent/refractory GD, antithyroid drugs over 5 years with positive TRAb. From PBMCs, RNA was extracted and then used to make the TCR library. CDR1 MDHEN and CDR2 SYDVKM come from the germline V gene. This CDR3 comprises 14 residues. V was pared by 8 bases and J by 4 bases, with 15 bases between. Both iRepertoire HTBI primers and Arm-PCR of CDR3 regions were used to build the TCR beta libraries. Each CDR3 protein gets one entry after TCRdb re-called the multiplex PCR reads with MiXCR. The sample lists 400,000 to 500,000 distinct CDR3 sequences, under 25% occurring once. This clonotype was counted ten times or more.

The chain has TRBV28 and TRBJ1-5; D remains ambiguous. The sequenced sample was peripheral blood mononuclear cells (PBMCs), obtained when the disease was refractory, from a patient treated with antithyroid drugs. This sequence was found in a female donor with Graves disease. The CDR3 region is CASRSKQQNQPQHF. CDR3 DNA sequence: TGTGCCAGCCGGTCGAAGCAGCAAAATCAGCCCCAGCATTTT.